Listed below are T cell receptor beta chains from one sample, sequenced in a study of CD8 T cells in Susac syndrome. Using its own MiXCR run on the immunoSEQ multiplex PCR reads, TCRdb lists one record per CDR3 protein. Of about 150,000 distinct CDR3 sequences in the sample, around 96% were seen once. Material for sequencing was CD8+ T cells from PBMCs. These receptors came from a human donor with multiple sclerosis. The CDR3 runs from the conserved cysteine through the conserved F or W. The D gene is left open where the match is weak. The size of a clone is reported for some rows only, either as once, few or many, or as a class for expanded clones.

size,V,D,J,DNA,CDR3
.,TRBV5-6,.,TRBJ2-7,TGTGCCAGCAGCTCGAGGGATCGGGGCAGAAACTACGAGCAGTACTTC,CASSSRDRGRNYEQYF
.,TRBV4-3,.,TRBJ2-2,TGCGCCAGCAGCCAATTAGACCCGGGGTCAGACACCGGGGAGCTGTTTTTT,CASSQLDPGSDTGELFF
.,TRBV28,TRBD1,TRBJ2-3,TGTGCCAGCAGTTCCACGGGACAGGCTGCAGATACGCAGTATTTT,CASSSTGQAADTQYF
.,TRBV30,.,TRBJ1-2,TGTGCTTGGGGCAGACAATTAGCTAACTATGGCTACACCTTC,CAWGRQLANYGYTF
.,TRBV15,.,TRBJ2-3,TGTGCCACCAGCAGAGGAGAGGGTATCCTCACAGATACGCAGTATTTT,CATSRGEGILTDTQYF
.,TRBV19,.,TRBJ1-4,TGTGCCAGTAGTGCCTGGGGCAGCGGTGAAAAACTGTTTTTT,CASSAWGSGEKLFF
.,TRBV7-9,.,TRBJ1-2,TGTGCCAGCAGCGAGGTCGAGGGCTACACCTTC,CASSEVEGYTF
.,TRBV30,TRBD1,TRBJ1-2,TGTGCCTGCCTCCCGGGACAGCCAAAGCGAGGAAGGGGCTACACCTTC,CACLPGQPKRGRGYTF
once,TRBV5-6,TRBD1,TRBJ2-7,TGTGCCAGCGGCCCGGGACAGGGGTCCTACGAGCAGTACTTC,CASGPGQGSYEQYF
once,TRBV7-3,.,TRBJ2-6,TGTGCCAGCAGCTCGCAAGGGGCAGGGGCGGCTGGGGCCAACGTCCTGACTTTC,CASSSQGAGAAGANVLTF
.,TRBV6-2/TRBV6-3,.,TRBJ1-2,TGTGCCAGCAGTCAACAGGGTAACTATGGCTACACCTTC,CASSQQGNYGYTF
.,TRBV24-1,.,TRBJ2-1,TGTGCCACCCGGGGTCTTAACCACAATGAGCAGTTCTTC,CATRGLNHNEQFF
.,TRBV19,.,TRBJ1-1,TGTGCCAGTAGTATAGTGACACAAGGACCTGAAGCTTTCTTT,CASSIVTQGPEAFF
.,TRBV12-3/TRBV12-4,.,TRBJ2-7,TGTGCCAGCAGTACCCCGTCGGGAAAAGGCTACGAGCAGTACTTC,CASSTPSGKGYEQYF
.,TRBV6-4,.,TRBJ2-1,TGTGCCAGCAGTGACGGGGGGCACAATGAGCAGTTCTTC,CASSDGGHNEQFF
.,TRBV20-1,.,TRBJ1-2,TGCAGTGCTAGGCAGGGAAAGATTTGGTCGGTTGGCTACACCTTC,CSARQGKIWSVGYTF
.,TRBV20-1,.,TRBJ2-1,TGCAGTGCTAGAGAAGGGGCCCGCAGGGAGCAGTTCTTC,CSAREGARREQFF
.,TRBV3-1,TRBD2,TRBJ2-7,TGTGCCAGCAGCCATGCTAGCGGGGCTTACGAGCAGTACTTC,CASSHASGAYEQYF
few,TRBV3-1,.,TRBJ2-5,TGTGCCAGCAGCCCCATTGGGGGGCGGGGGGAGACCCAGTACTTC,CASSPIGGRGETQYF
.,TRBV29-1,TRBD2,TRBJ2-7,TGCAGCGTTGAAGATACGGGGGGCTACGAGCAGTACTTC,CSVEDTGGYEQYF
.,TRBV7-8,TRBD1,TRBJ1-5,TGTGCCAGCAGCTCCGGGACAGGGACGAATCAGCCCCAGCATTTT,CASSSGTGTNQPQHF
.,TRBV4-2,.,TRBJ1-5,TGTGCCAGCAGCCGCGGGCGAGAATCCAATCAGCCCCAGCATTTT,CASSRGRESNQPQHF
.,TRBV29-1,.,TRBJ1-2,TGCAGCGTAGCCCAGAAAATCTATGGCTACACCTTC,CSVAQKIYGYTF
.,TRBV20-1,TRBD1,TRBJ1-6,TGCAGTGCTAGAGATTCCCGCCGGGGGACAGCTTATAATTCACCCCTCCACTTT,CSARDSRRGTAYNSPLHF
.,TRBV5-4,.,TRBJ2-7,TGTGCCAGCACCACGGACTTGGGAAGCTCCTACGAGCAGTACTTC,CASTTDLGSSYEQYF
once,TRBV3-1,.,TRBJ2-7,TGTGCCAGCAGCCAAGATACCCTCTCTTACGAGCAGTACTTC,CASSQDTLSYEQYF
.,TRBV20-1,.,TRBJ1-2,TGCAGTGCTAGAGAAGGACAGATCTATGGCTACACCTTC,CSAREGQIYGYTF
.,TRBV24-1,TRBD1,TRBJ2-3,TGTGCCACCAGTGATCGACAGGGGGCAGATACGCAGTATTTT,CATSDRQGADTQYF
once,TRBV28,.,TRBJ2-7,TGTGCCAGCAGTTTATCCACATCCTACGAGCAGTACTTC,CASSLSTSYEQYF
.,TRBV20-1,TRBD2,TRBJ2-7,TGCAGTGCTCGAGCGGGGGACTACGAGCAGTACTTC,CSARAGDYEQYF
.,TRBV5-1,.,TRBJ1-2,TGCGCCAGCAGCTTGGACAGGGTCGGATATGGCTACACCTTC,CASSLDRVGYGYTF
.,TRBV14,.,TRBJ2-3,TGTGCCAGCAGCCAACTCAGGACAGATACGCAGTATTTT,CASSQLRTDTQYF
.,TRBV9,TRBD2,TRBJ2-5,TGTGCCAGCAGCGTAGGACTAGCGGAAGAGACCCAGTACTTC,CASSVGLAEETQYF
.,TRBV12-3/TRBV12-4,TRBD1,TRBJ2-7,TGTGCCAGCAGTGCCCAAGATCCAGGGGGCTACGAGCAGTACTTC,CASSAQDPGGYEQYF
.,TRBV5-1,.,TRBJ1-1,TGCGCCAGCAGCTGGGACAATTCTGAAGCTTTCTTT,CASSWDNSEAFF
.,TRBV2,TRBD2,TRBJ2-5,TGTGCCAGCAGTCCACGACTAGCGGGGGCCTTCACAGGAGAGACCCAGTACTTC,CASSPRLAGAFTGETQYF
.,TRBV4-3,.,TRBJ2-7,TGCGCCAGCAGCCAAGCCGCCAGGGGACGGGGGTCCTACGAGCAGTACTTC,CASSQAARGRGSYEQYF
.,TRBV30,TRBD2,TRBJ2-1,TGTGCCTGGAGTGGCGGACTAGCGGGGGTCGCCTTC,CAWSGGLAGVAF